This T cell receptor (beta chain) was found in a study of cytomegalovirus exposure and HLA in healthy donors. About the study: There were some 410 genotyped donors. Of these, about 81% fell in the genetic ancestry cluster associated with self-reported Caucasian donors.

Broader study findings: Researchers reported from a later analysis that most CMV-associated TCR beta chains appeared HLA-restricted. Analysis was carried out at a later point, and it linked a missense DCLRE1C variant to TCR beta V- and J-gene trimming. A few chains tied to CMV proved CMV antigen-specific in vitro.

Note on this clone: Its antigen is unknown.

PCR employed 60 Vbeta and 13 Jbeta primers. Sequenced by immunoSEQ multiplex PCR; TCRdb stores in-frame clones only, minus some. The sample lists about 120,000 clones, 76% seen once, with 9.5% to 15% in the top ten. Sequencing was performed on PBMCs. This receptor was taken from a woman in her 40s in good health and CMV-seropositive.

The CDR3 DNA is TGTGCCAGCACCGCAGCAGGGGGTCAGCCCCAGCATTTT. Protein sequence: CASTAAGGQPQHF. The chain couples TRBV6-5 to TRBJ1-5, with 7 bases fitting TRBD1. Trimming at V came to 7 bases and at J to 6 bases, leaving 6 bases not matched to a gene. The CDR3 sequence is 13 residues long. Germline CDR1 and CDR2: MNHEY and SVGAGI.